Each of the 11 T cell receptor beta chains below was sequenced from the same sample in a study of T-cell memory formation after mild COVID-19. MiXCR, applied by TCRdb to the 5' RACE reads, yields one record per CDR3 protein. The repertoire holds fewer than 450,000 distinct CDR3 sequences, with more than 20% as singletons. The sequencing input was PBMCs or a T cell subset sorted from them (not recorded which). These receptor sequences come from an adult woman who had mild COVID-19 (a few samples of this study predate the infection). Cell type and time point are not known.

In its sample, this clonotype was seen a few times. The rearrangement joins TRBV19 to TRBJ1-1; TRBD1 matches at 7 bases. The ends lost 9 bases at V and 4 bases at J; junction bases unmatched: 8. Germline lookup yields CDR1 LNHDA and CDR2 SQIVND (reference sequence). The CDR3 extends over 13 amino acids. CDR3 nucleotide sequence: TGTGCCAGCTCATTACAGGGGACCACTGAAGCTTTCTTT. This sequence encodes CASSLQGTTEAFF.

This clonotype was detected a few times. The CDR3 bases are TGTGCCAGCAGTGGACCCCTCCGGGACTCCCGCACAGATACGCAGTATTTT. Translated, it gives CASSGPLRDSRTDTQYF. V usage is TRBV25-1 and J usage is TRBJ2-3; D may be TRBD2 (6 bases). The CDR3 is 17 amino acids. Between the trimmed V and J ends, which lost 4 bases and 1 base, there was a span of 18 bases. Germline lookup yields CDR1 MGHDK and CDR2 SYGVNS.

This chain joins TRBV20-1 and TRBJ2-5, with a tentative D call TRBD2 (6 bases). The CDR3 has 13 residues. Trimming left V 7 bases short and J 2 bases short, with 14 bases between. The V gene's germline CDR1 is DFQATT and CDR2 SNEGSKA (reference sequence). CDR3 DNA: TGCAGTGGGTTCGGGGGAAATCAAGAGACCCAGTACTTC. Its translation is CSGFGGNQETQYF.

The chain combines TRBV5-1 with TRBJ2-5; no clear D gene. CDR1 and CDR2 from the germline V gene are SGHRS and YFSETQ. Deletions cut 5 bases from V and 1 base from J, with 15 bases between. This CDR3 region has 15 residues. As DNA, the CDR3 is TGCGCCAGCAGACAGACGGTAGCTTCCCAAGAGACCCAGTACTTC. Protein sequence: CASRQTVASQETQYF.

This clonotype was seen a few times. This chain connects TRBV5-1 to TRBJ2-2; D might be TRBD1 or TRBD2, each matching 5 bases. From germline, CDR1 is SGHRS and CDR2 YFSETQ. V was cut by 4 bases and J by 6 bases, with 19 bases left in between. This CDR3 comprises 16 residues. The CDR3 loop is CASSPHDGTPPGELFF. The CDR3 nucleotides are TGCGCCAGCAGCCCCCACGACGGGACCCCGCCCGGGGAGCTGTTTTTT.

This clonotype turned up a few times. The V call is TRBV18, the J call TRBJ1-2; D might be TRBD1 (5 bases). Germline lookup yields CDR1 KGHSH and CDR2 LQKENI. The CDR3 totals 15 residues. The V end was cut by 3 bases, the J end by 0 bases, with 11 bases between. The CDR3, as DNA: TGTGCCAGCTCACCCTCCCAGACAGCTAACTATGGCTACACCTTC. Its protein product is CASSPSQTANYGYTF.

The chain is built from TRBV5-6 and TRBJ2-3; TRBD1 aligns across 9 bases. Losses at the gene ends were 4 bases for V and 2 bases for J; bases not matched to a gene: 11. The CDR3 is 17 amino acids. Germline-derived CDR1 and CDR2 are SGHDT and YYEEEE. Written as DNA, the CDR3 is TGTGCCAGCAGCCGAATGACCGGGACAGGGAACACAGATACGCAGTATTTT. Translation: CASSRMTGTGNTDTQYF.

There are a few counts of this clonotype. V usage is TRBV7-3 and J usage is TRBJ2-5; 7 bases are shared with TRBD2. The CDR3 loop spans 14 amino acids. V trimming: 2 bases; J trimming: 5 bases; junction bases outside the gene matches: 5. Germline V lookup: CDR1 SGHTA, CDR2 FQGTGA. CDR3 bases: TGTGCCAGCAGCTTAGCGGGAGCGCTGGAGACCCAGTACTTC. Its translation: CASSLAGALETQYF.

J is TRBJ2-5 and V is TRBV5-4; 12 nucleotides align to TRBD2. Germline CDR1 is SGHNT and CDR2 is YYREEE (reference sequence). The V segment lost 5 bases and the J segment 2 bases; nucleotides outside the gene matches: 7. The CDR3 covers 16 residues. The CDR3 protein is CASSRRTSGEQETQYF. The CDR3 DNA follows: TGTGCCAGCAGTCGTCGGACTAGCGGGGAACAAGAGACCCAGTACTTC.

This clonotype turned up a few times. The chain combines TRBV9 with TRBJ2-1; D unresolved. The germline CDR1 and CDR2 sequences are SGDLS and YYNGEE. The CDR3 extends over 15 amino acids. Trimming removed 0 bases from V and 2 bases from J, with 9 bases in between. CDR3 region: CASSVAPGPYNEQFF. CDR3 coding DNA: TGTGCCAGCAGCGTAGCCCCGGGTCCCTACAATGAGCAGTTCTTC.

The CDR3: CASSPKSDGGSKVYEQYF. DNA of the CDR3: TGCGCCAGCAGCCCCAAATCCGATGGGGGGTCGAAAGTCTACGAGCAGTACTTC. This chain connects TRBV4-1 to TRBJ2-7; a possible D gene is TRBD2 (6 bases). The V gene's germline CDR1 is MGHRA and CDR2 YSYEKL. Trimming pared 4 bases from V and 3 bases from J, leaving 25 bases between. CDR3 size: 18 residues.